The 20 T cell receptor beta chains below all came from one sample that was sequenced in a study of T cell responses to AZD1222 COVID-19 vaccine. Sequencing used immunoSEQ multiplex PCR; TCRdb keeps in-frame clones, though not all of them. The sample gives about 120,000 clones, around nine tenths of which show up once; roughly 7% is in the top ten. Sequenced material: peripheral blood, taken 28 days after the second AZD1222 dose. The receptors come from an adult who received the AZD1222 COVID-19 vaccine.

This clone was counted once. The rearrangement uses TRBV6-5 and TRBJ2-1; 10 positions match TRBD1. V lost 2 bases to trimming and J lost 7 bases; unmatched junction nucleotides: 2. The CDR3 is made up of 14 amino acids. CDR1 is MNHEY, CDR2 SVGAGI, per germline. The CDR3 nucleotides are TGTGCCAGCAGTTACGGACAGGGGGATAATGAGCAGTTCTTC. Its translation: CASSYGQGDNEQFF.

CDR3 residues: CALNVFCTEAFF. The CDR3, as DNA: TGTGCCCTTAACGTTTTTTGCACTGAAGCTTTCTTT. The gene calls are TRBV25-1 and TRBJ1-1, with unresolved D. The germline V and J ends were trimmed by 11 bases and 4 bases, with 14 bases remaining between them. There are 12 residues in the CDR3. The germline gives CDR1 MGHDK, CDR2 SYGVNS.

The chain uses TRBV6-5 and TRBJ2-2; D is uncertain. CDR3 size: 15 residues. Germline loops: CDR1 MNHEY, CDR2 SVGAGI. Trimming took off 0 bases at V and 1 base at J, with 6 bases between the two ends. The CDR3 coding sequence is TGTGCCAGCAGTTACTCACGGAAGAACACCGGGGAGCTGTTTTTT. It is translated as CASSYSRKNTGELFF.

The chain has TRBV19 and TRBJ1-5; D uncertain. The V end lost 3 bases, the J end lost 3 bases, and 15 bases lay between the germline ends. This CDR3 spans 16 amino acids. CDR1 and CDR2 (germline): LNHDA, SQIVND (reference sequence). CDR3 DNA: TGTGCCAGTAGTATTTATACAGAAACGTCCAATCAGCCCCAGCATTTT. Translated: CASSIYTETSNQPQHF.

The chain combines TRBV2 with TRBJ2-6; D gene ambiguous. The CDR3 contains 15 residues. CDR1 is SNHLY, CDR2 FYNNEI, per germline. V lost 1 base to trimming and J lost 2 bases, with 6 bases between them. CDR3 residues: CASSEGGTGANVLTF. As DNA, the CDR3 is TGTGCCAGCAGTGAAGGTGGGACTGGGGCCAACGTCCTGACTTTC.

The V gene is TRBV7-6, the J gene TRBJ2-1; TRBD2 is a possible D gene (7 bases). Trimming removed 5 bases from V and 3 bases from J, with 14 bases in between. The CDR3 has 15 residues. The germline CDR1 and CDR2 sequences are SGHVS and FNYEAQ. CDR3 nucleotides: TGTGCCAGCAGCCCCCGGGGGGCAGACTACAATGAGCAGTTCTTC. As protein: CASSPRGADYNEQFF. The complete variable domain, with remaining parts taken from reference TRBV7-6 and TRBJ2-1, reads GAGVSQSPRYKVTKRGQDVALRCDPISGHVSLYWYRQALGQGPEFLTYFNYEAQQDKSGLPNDRFSAERPEGSISTLTIQRTEQRDSAMYRCASSPRGADYNEQFFGPGTRLTVL.

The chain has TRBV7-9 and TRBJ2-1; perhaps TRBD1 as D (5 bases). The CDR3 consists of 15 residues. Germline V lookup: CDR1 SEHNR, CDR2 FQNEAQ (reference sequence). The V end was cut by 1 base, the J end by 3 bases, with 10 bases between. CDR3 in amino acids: CASSLGGPSYNEQFF. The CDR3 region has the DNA TGTGCCAGCAGCTTAGGGGGCCCAAGCTACAATGAGCAGTTCTTC.

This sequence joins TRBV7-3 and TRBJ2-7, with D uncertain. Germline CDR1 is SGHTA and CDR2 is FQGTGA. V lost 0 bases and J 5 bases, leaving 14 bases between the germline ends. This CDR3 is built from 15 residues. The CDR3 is CASSLTGSRSHEQYF. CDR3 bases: TGTGCCAGCAGCTTAACTGGCTCAAGGAGCCACGAGCAGTACTTC.

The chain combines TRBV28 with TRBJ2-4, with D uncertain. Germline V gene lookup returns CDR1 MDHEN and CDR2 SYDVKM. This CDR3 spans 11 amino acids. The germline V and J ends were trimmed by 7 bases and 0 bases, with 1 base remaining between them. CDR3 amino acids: CASIAKNIQYF. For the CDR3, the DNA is TGTGCCAGCATAGCCAAAAACATTCAGTACTTC.

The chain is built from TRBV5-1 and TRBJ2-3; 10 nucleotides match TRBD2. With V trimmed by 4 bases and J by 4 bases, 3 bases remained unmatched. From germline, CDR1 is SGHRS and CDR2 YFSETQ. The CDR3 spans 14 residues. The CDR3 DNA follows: TGCGCCAGCAGCCAAGCGGGGGGGTCAGATACGCAGTATTTT. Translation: CASSQAGGSDTQYF.

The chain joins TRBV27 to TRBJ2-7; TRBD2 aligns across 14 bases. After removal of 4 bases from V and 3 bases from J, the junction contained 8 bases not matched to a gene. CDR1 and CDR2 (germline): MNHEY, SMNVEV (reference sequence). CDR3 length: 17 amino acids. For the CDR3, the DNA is TGTGCCAGCAGTTCCTCGCCCGGGACTAGCGGGAGCTACGAGCAGTACTTC. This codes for CASSSSPGTSGSYEQYF.

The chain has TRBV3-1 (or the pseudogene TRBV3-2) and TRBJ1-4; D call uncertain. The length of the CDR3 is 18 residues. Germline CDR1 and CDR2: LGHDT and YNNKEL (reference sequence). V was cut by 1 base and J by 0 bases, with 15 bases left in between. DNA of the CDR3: TGTGCCAGCAGCCAAGTTTTCGACGGAGGGACAACTAATGAAAAACTGTTTTTT. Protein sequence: CASSQVFDGGTTNEKLFF.

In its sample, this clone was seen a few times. This CDR3 is CASSQGGPNTGELFF. The CDR3 DNA reads TGTGCCAGCAGCCAGGGGGGACCGAACACCGGGGAGCTGTTTTTT. The genes are TRBV5-6 and TRBJ2-2; tentatively, D is TRBD1 (7 bases). The CDR3 covers 15 residues. With 4 bases removed from V and 0 bases from J, the gap between germline ends came to 10 bases. Germline values: CDR1 SGHDT, CDR2 YYEEEE. The variable domain in full, completed from reference TRBV5-6 and TRBJ2-2, reads DAGVTQSPTHLIKTRGQQVTLRCSPKSGHDTVSWYQQALGQGPQFIFQYYEEEERQRGNFPDRFSGHQFPNYSSELNVNALLLGDSALYLCASSQGGPNTGELFFGEGSRLTVL.

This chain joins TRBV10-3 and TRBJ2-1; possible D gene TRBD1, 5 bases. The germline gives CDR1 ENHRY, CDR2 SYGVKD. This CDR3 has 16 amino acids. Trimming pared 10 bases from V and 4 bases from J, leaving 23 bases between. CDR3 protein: CATAKTGAMAYNEQFF. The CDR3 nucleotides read TGTGCCACTGCAAAAACAGGAGCCATGGCGTACAATGAGCAGTTCTTC.

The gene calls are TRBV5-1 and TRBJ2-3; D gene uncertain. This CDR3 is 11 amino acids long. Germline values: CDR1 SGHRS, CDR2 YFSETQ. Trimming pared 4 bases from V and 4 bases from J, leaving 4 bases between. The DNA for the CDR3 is TGCGCCAGCAGCCTCGCAGATACGCAGTATTTT. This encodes CASSLADTQYF.

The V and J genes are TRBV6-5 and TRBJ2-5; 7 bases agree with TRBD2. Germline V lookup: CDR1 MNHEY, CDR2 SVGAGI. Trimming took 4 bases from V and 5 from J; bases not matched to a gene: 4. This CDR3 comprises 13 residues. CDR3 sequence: CASSWTSWETQYF. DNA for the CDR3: TGTGCCAGCAGTTGGACTAGTTGGGAGACCCAGTACTTC.

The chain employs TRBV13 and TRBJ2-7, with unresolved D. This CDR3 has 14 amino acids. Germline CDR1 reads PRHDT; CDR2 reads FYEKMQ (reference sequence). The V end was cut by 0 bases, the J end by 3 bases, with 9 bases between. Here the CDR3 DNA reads TGTGCCAGCAGCTTAGGAGGGCTTAGCTACGAGCAGTACTTC. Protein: CASSLGGLSYEQYF. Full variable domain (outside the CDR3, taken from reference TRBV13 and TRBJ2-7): AAGVIQSPRHLIKEKRETATLKCYPIPRHDTVYWYQQGPGQDPQFLISFYEKMQSDKGSIPDRFSAQQFSDYHSELNMSSLELGDSALYFCASSLGGLSYEQYFGPGTRLTVT.

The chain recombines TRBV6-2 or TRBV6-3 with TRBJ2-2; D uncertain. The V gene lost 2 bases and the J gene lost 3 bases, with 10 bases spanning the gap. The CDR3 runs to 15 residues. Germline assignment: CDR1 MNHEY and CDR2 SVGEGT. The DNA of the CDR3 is TGTGCCAGCAGTTACAGTCTAGTATACACCGGGGAGCTGTTTTTT. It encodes CASSYSLVYTGELFF.

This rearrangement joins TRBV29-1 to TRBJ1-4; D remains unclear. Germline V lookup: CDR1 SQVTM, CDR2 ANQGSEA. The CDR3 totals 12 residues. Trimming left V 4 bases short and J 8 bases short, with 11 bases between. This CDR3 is CSVANPREKLFF. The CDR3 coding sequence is TGCAGCGTTGCGAACCCGAGAGAAAAACTGTTTTTT. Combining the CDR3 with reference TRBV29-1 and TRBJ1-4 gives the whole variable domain SAVISQKPSRDICQRGTSLTIQCQVDSQVTMMFWYRQQPGQSLTLIATANQGSEATYESGFVIDKFPISRPNLTFSTLTVSNMSPEDSSIYLCSVANPREKLFFGSGTQLSVL.

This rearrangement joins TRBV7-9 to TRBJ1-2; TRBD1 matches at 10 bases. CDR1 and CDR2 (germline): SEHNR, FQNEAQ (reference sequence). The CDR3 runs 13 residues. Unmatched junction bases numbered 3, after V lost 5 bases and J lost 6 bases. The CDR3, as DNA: TGTGCCAGCAGCCAAGGACAGGGGGATGGCTACACCTTC. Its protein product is CASSQGQGDGYTF. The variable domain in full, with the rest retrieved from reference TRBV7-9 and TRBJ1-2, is DTGVSQNPRHKITKRGQNVTFRCDPISEHNRLYWYRQTLGQGPEFLTYFQNEAQLEKSRLLSDRFSAERPKGSFSTLEIQRTEQGDSAMYLCASSQGQGDGYTFGSGTRLTVV.